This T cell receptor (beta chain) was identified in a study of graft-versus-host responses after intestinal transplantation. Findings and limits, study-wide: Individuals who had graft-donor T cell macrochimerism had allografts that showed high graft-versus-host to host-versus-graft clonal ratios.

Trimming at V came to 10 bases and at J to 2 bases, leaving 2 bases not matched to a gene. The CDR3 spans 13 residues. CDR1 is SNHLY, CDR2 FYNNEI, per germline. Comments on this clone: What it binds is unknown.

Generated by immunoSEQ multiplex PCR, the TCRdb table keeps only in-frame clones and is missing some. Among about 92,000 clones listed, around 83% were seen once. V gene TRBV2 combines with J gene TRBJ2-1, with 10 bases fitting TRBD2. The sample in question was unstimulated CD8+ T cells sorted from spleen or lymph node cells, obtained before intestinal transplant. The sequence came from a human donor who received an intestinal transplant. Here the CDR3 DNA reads TGTGCCACACTAGCGGGAACCTACAATGAGCAGTTCTTC. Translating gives CATLAGTYNEQFF.